This T cell receptor (beta chain) came from a study of cytomegalovirus exposure and HLA in healthy donors. With regard to this clone: Its matching antigen is unknown.

Study-wide results and limits: Researchers reported in a later analysis that a missense DCLRE1C variant was tied to TCR beta V- and J-gene trimming.

The CDR3 totals 17 residues. The V gene end was trimmed by 5 bases and the J gene end by 6 bases; junction bases not matched to a gene: 16. Looked up from germline, CDR1 is SGHNT and CDR2 is YENEEA. The PCR ran on 60 Vbeta and 13 Jbeta primers. Source study methods: An analysis that came later counted roughly 87 million unique TCR beta chains, around 10 million shared. Measured with immunoSEQ multiplex PCR; TCRdb has only the in-frame clones, and not every one. That table gives V, J and clone size, and the DNA gave D and trimming. Of about 130,000 clones in the sample, 65% to 70% were seen once. The receptor comes from a human donor in good health. The specimen sequenced was PBMCs. The rearrangement uses TRBV11-3 and TRBJ2-1; the match to TRBD2 covers 7 bases. CDR3 DNA sequence: TGTGCCAGCAGCCCCGATCGGGCGGGAGCAGTAGGCAATGAGCAGTTCTTC. It specifies CASSPDRAGAVGNEQFF.